The 27 T cell receptor beta chains below come from one sample, sequenced in a study of blood T cells in healthy people across ages. Sample-barcoded 5' priming and a J-beta primer mix drove a second PCR of 7 to 11 cycles. Using its own MiXCR run on the 5' RACE reads, TCRdb lists one record per CDR3 protein. Among about 1.5 million distinct CDR3 sequences listed, about 45% were seen once. Source material: blood. The receptors derive from a woman younger than 30 in good health.

This clonotype occurred many times. The chain links TRBV5-1 to TRBJ2-1, with a weak D call TRBD2 (6 bases). This CDR3 is 16 amino acids long. Trimming removed 4 bases from V and 1 base from J, with 15 bases in between. Germline CDR1 is SGHRS and CDR2 is YFSETQ. The CDR3 DNA reads as TGCGCCAGCAGCATTGCTAGCGCCATTTCCTACAATGAGCAGTTCTTC. Encoded protein: CASSIASAISYNEQFF.

This clonotype was seen more than once but under ten times. CDR3 loop: CASSLGLAAGTDTQYF. CDR3 nucleotides: TGTGCCAGCAGCTTGGGACTAGCGGCGGGTACAGATACGCAGTATTTT. The chain combines TRBV7-2 with TRBJ2-3; TRBD2 matches at 11 bases. Germline V gene data show CDR1 as SGHTA and CDR2 as FQGNSA. V lost 3 bases and J lost 3; bases outside the gene matches: 5. This CDR3 is 16 amino acids long. The variable domain in full, with the rest retrieved from reference TRBV7-2 and TRBJ2-3, is GAGVSQSPSNKVTEKGKDVELRCDPISGHTALYWYRQSLGQGLEFLIYFQGNSAPDKSGLPSDRFSAERTGGSVSTLTIQRTQQEDSAVYLCASSLGLAAGTDTQYFGPGTRLTVL.

The chain has TRBV5-1 and TRBJ2-2; D perhaps matches TRBD2 (6 bases). In germline, CDR1 is SGHRS, CDR2 YFSETQ. The CDR3 covers 15 residues. Trimming shortened V by 4 bases and J by 4 bases, and 14 bases separated the two germline ends. In DNA form, the CDR3 reads TGCGCCAGCAGCCCCGGGACTCACTTCACCGGGGAGCTGTTTTTT. Its protein product is CASSPGTHFTGELFF.

The CDR3 loop is CASSLQGAYGTEAFF. The CDR3, as DNA: TGCGCCAGCAGCCTCCAGGGGGCGTATGGGACTGAAGCTTTCTTT. The chain uses TRBV4-3 and TRBJ1-1, with 8 bases identical to TRBD1. Germline V CDR1 and CDR2: LGHNA, YSLEER. The V gene end was trimmed by 4 bases and the J gene end by 5 bases; junction bases not matched to a gene: 9. The CDR3 loop spans 15 amino acids.

The chain links TRBV30 to TRBJ2-1, with D possibly TRBD2 on 5 matching bases. Germline loops: CDR1 GTSNPN, CDR2 SVGIG (reference sequence). CDR3 length: 17 residues. Trimming stripped 0 bases from V and 0 bases from J, with 15 bases between. CDR3 in DNA: TGTGCCTGGAGTGTACGGGGAAGTAAGTACTCCTACAATGAGCAGTTCTTC. Translation gives CAWSVRGSKYSYNEQFF.

This chain links TRBV21-1 with TRBJ2-3; the tabulated D call, TRBD2, remains unverified against the DNA. TRBV21-1 is classified as a pseudogene. The CDR3 contains 18 residues. As DNA, the CDR3 is TGTGCCATCCGAGGGATCAGAGCGGGAGAGCTTAGCACAGATACGCAGTATTTT. The encoded protein is CAIRGIRAGELSTDTQYF.

The J gene is TRBJ1-6, the V gene TRBV6-4; tentative D call: TRBD1 (5 bases). The V and J ends lost 3 bases and 9 bases respectively, with 12 bases between them. Germline assignment: CDR1 MRHNA and CDR2 SNTAGT. The CDR3 spans 14 residues. The CDR3 region is CASSEAGRFSPLHF. CDR3 nucleotides: TGTGCCAGCAGTGAGGCAGGGAGGTTTTCACCCCTCCACTTT.

This clonotype has a handful of counts. The genes are TRBV5-6 and TRBJ2-1, with a tentative D call TRBD1 (6 bases). This CDR3 has 15 amino acids. V dropped 4 bases and J dropped 2 bases, with 13 bases sitting between them. Germline CDR1 is SGHDT and CDR2 is YYEEEE. The CDR3 coding sequence is TGTGCCAGCAGCCCACAGGGTTTGCCCTACAATGAGCAGTTCTTC. It specifies CASSPQGLPYNEQFF.

This clonotype has only a few counts. The V call is TRBV18, the J call TRBJ2-5; tentative D call: TRBD2 (6 bases). The better agreement between TRBJ2-7 and the DNA end casts doubt on the J call. Germline values: CDR1 KGHSH, CDR2 LQKENI. This CDR3 comprises 14 residues. This CDR3 is CASSRRGREGEQYF. CDR3 sequence (DNA): TGTGCCAGCTCCCGACGTGGGCGGGAAGGCGAGCAGTACTTC.

The DNA for the CDR3 is TGCGCCAGCAGCTTAGGTGTGGGGCTCAGTGAAAAACTGTTTTTT. Its translation: CASSLGVGLSEKLFF. The V call is TRBV5-1, the J call TRBJ1-4; weak D call: TRBD1 (5 bases). Trimming removed 2 bases from V and 7 bases from J, with 15 bases in between. This CDR3 region has 15 residues. CDR1 SGHRS and CDR2 YFSETQ come from the germline V gene.

Regarding this clonotype: One end of the junction is discordant with germline, which a read error may explain. This chain uses TRBV7-2 with TRBJ2-1; 14 bases agree with TRBD2. CDR3 length: 19 amino acids. Per the germline V gene, CDR1 is SGHTA and CDR2 is FQGNSA. The CDR3 here is CASSDLTSGGANWYNEQFF. The CDR3 coding sequence is TGCGCCAGCAGCGATTTGACTAGCGGGGGGGCAAATTGGTACAATGAGCAGTTCTTC.

This chain joins TRBV18 and TRBJ1-4, with 8 bases identical to TRBD1. CDR3 length: 13 amino acids. J gave up 8 bases and V 7 bases, and 6 bases lay outside the gene matches. The V gene's germline CDR1 is KGHSH and CDR2 LQKENI. The CDR3 DNA reads TGTGCCAGCTACGGGACAGGCCAAGAAAAACTGTTTTTT. This translates into CASYGTGQEKLFF.

V and J are TRBV7-2 and TRBJ2-3; D is undetermined. V lost 1 base and J lost 0, with 5 bases in between. The CDR3 has 14 residues. Germline values: CDR1 SGHTA, CDR2 FQGNSA. This chain's CDR3 is CASSLDLSTDTQYF. The CDR3 DNA follows: TGTGCCAGCAGCTTAGACCTTAGCACAGATACGCAGTATTTT. The variable domain in full, with the rest retrieved from reference TRBV7-2 and TRBJ2-3, is GAGVSQSPSNKVTEKGKDVELRCDPISGHTALYWYRQSLGQGLEFLIYFQGNSAPDKSGLPSDRFSAERTGGSVSTLTIQRTQQEDSAVYLCASSLDLSTDTQYFGPGTRLTVL.

The J gene is TRBJ2-5, the V gene TRBV5-1; D is unresolved. Trimming stripped 2 bases from V and 11 bases from J, with 16 bases between. The germline gives CDR1 SGHRS, CDR2 YFSETQ. This CDR3 region has 13 residues. CDR3 in amino acids: CASSFSPSNEQYF. The CDR3 nucleotides are TGCGCCAGCAGCTTCAGTCCCTCTAATGAGCAGTACTTC.

This rearrangement joins TRBV7-2 to TRBJ1-1; D may be TRBD1 (6 bases). Looked up from germline, CDR1 is SGHTA and CDR2 is FQGNSA. The V end was cut by 1 base, the J end by 5 bases, with 20 bases between. The length of the CDR3 is 17 residues. The CDR3 sequence: CASSLGGARGVYTEAFF. CDR3 coding DNA: TGTGCCAGCAGCTTAGGAGGGGCCAGGGGTGTATATACTGAAGCTTTCTTT.

This clonotype was found once. V is TRBV28 and J is TRBJ2-1, with D possibly called TRBD1 or TRBD2 (6 bases each). The CDR3 sequence is 16 residues long. Trimming removed 2 bases at V and 0 bases at J, with 11 bases between. The germline V gene encodes CDR1 MDHEN and CDR2 SYDVKM. CDR3 nucleotides: TGTGCCAGCAGTTTACACGGGGGCCCCTCCTACAATGAGCAGTTCTTC. It encodes CASSLHGGPSYNEQFF.

This clonotype was detected many times. This chain joins TRBV12-3 or TRBV12-4 and TRBJ2-5; a possible D gene is TRBD1 (6 bases). V lost 3 bases and J lost 5, with 10 bases in between. The CDR3 sequence is 13 residues long. CDR3 DNA sequence: TGTGCCAGCAGTTTTGTAAGGGGGGAGACCCAGTACTTC. The encoded protein is CASSFVRGETQYF.

J is TRBJ2-7 and V is TRBV6-2 or TRBV6-3; possible D gene TRBD1, 6 bases. The CDR3 has 16 residues. V was pared by 8 bases and J by 3 bases, with 23 bases between. The germline gives CDR1 MNHEY, CDR2 SVGEGT. The CDR3 here is CASCQRGKVSGYEQYF. CDR3 sequence (DNA): TGTGCCAGCTGCCAGAGGGGGAAGGTGAGCGGCTACGAGCAGTACTTC.

The V and J genes are TRBV6-2 or TRBV6-3 and TRBJ2-4; 8 bases are a match to TRBD2. The last part of the DNA fits TRBJ2-7 better; the J call may be wrong. This CDR3 spans 15 amino acids. Germline V gives CDR1 MNHEY, CDR2 SVGEGT. CDR3 sequence: CASIRMAGGAYEQYF. CDR3 DNA: TGTGCCAGCATCAGGATGGCGGGGGGTGCCTACGAGCAGTACTTC.

This clonotype was found a few times. The genes are TRBV2 and TRBJ1-2; a possible D gene is TRBD1 (5 bases). With 1 base removed from V and 1 base from J, the gap between germline ends came to 10 bases. Germline V gene lookup returns CDR1 SNHLY and CDR2 FYNNEI. This CDR3 comprises 15 residues. In DNA form, the CDR3 reads TGTGCCAGCAGTGAAGGGCAGACAGTTAACTATGGCTACACCTTC. Translated, it gives CASSEGQTVNYGYTF.

This clonotype was counted only a few times. The chain combines TRBV7-2 with TRBJ2-1; D remains ambiguous. The CDR3 extends over 15 amino acids. Germline assignment: CDR1 SGHTA and CDR2 FQGNSA. V was trimmed by 2 bases and J by 6 bases, leaving 14 bases between them. As DNA, the CDR3 is TGTGCCAGCAGCTTAAATGGGCTAGTTCGCAATGAGCAGTTCTTC. Translating it yields CASSLNGLVRNEQFF. The whole variable domain, filled in from reference TRBV7-2 and TRBJ2-1, reads GAGVSQSPSNKVTEKGKDVELRCDPISGHTALYWYRQSLGQGLEFLIYFQGNSAPDKSGLPSDRFSAERTGGSVSTLTIQRTQQEDSAVYLCASSLNGLVRNEQFFGPGTRLTVL.

The chain carries TRBV5-1 and TRBJ2-7; D not certain. The last part of the DNA fits TRBJ2-5 better; the J call may be wrong. This CDR3 has 14 residues. CDR1 SGHRS and CDR2 YFSETQ come from the germline V gene. CDR3 amino acids: CASSVDDALETQYF. The CDR3 nucleotides are TGCGCCAGCAGCGTGGACGATGCTCTGGAGACCCAGTACTTC.

The V call is TRBV29-1, the J call TRBJ1-1; tentative D call: TRBD1 (6 bases). This CDR3 comprises 14 residues. Germline-derived CDR1 and CDR2 are SQVTM and ANQGSEA. V was clipped by 8 bases and J by 3 bases, with 19 bases between them. The CDR3 sequence is CSSVGAVWDTEAFF. For the CDR3, the DNA is TGCAGCTCAGTGGGGGCTGTGTGGGACACTGAAGCTTTCTTT.

The chain recombines TRBV11-2 with TRBJ1-1, with D hard to call. Trimming shortened V by 1 base and J by 1 base, and 10 bases separated the two germline ends. CDR3 size: 15 residues. CDR1 and CDR2 (germline): SGHAT, FQNNGV. CDR3 bases: TGTGCCAGCAGCTTAGGAAGTTCGGGGAACACTGAAGCTTTCTTT. Residues: CASSLGSSGNTEAFF.

This clonotype was counted between two and nine times. The chain is built from TRBV7-3 and TRBJ2-3; 8 nucleotides agree with TRBD1. Germline CDR1 SGHTA, CDR2 FQGTGA. The CDR3 loop spans 15 amino acids. The V and J ends lost 5 bases and 4 bases, in that order; junction bases with no gene match: 8. The CDR3 region has the DNA TGTGCCAGCAGCAGTCGACAGGGGATGTCAGATACGCAGTATTTT. Amino acid sequence: CASSSRQGMSDTQYF.

Notes on this clonotype: This may stem from a read error, because a much larger clone lies one nucleotide away. This sequence joins TRBV29-1 and TRBJ2-7; 7 bases match TRBD1. CDR1 and CDR2 (germline): SQVTM, ANQGSEA. The CDR3 has 12 residues. In DNA, the CDR3 is TGCAGCGTCCGGGACAGCTCCGACGAGCAGTACTTC. It codes for CSVRDSSDEQYF.

The chain employs TRBV20-1 and TRBJ2-2; D is unclear. This CDR3 is 14 amino acids long. Germline CDR1 is DFQATT and CDR2 is SNEGSKA (reference sequence). V dropped 3 bases and J dropped 4 bases, with 12 bases sitting between them. Written as DNA, the CDR3 is TGCAGTGCTAGTTCCTCCTACGCCACCGGGGAGCTGTTTTTT. Its protein product is CSASSSYATGELFF.